What follows are 9 T cell receptor beta chains derived from one specimen sequenced in a study of T cells in Graves' hyperthyroidism and ophthalmopathy (dated by TCRdb to the late 2010s). Libraries were built with multiplex PCR. Reads for this sample came from an Illumina HiSeq 2000. The TCR beta CDR3 regions were amplified from RNA transcripts. The first round of RT-PCR for the TCR CDR3 was performed with the HTBI primer set and the Qiagen OneStep RT-PCR kit. The public sequencing data were trimmed at Q25 with fastp and processed into clonotypes with MiXCR by TCRdb, which kept only in-frame beta chains. Merged by CDR3 protein, the rows form single entries marked with the most common genes and DNA. The sample table contains roughly 570,000 distinct CDR3 sequences; only one count was recorded for just over 45% of them. The ten top clones hold around 7.7% of the sample. The sequenced sample was peripheral blood or thyroid tissue (not recorded which). The receptors come from a woman younger than 30 with Graves' hyperthyroidism.

This clonotype appeared many times. The chain is built from TRBV7-9 and TRBJ2-7; D is tentatively TRBD1 or TRBD2 (5 bases each). Per the germline V gene, CDR1 is SEHNR and CDR2 is FQNEAQ (reference sequence). This CDR3 spans 11 amino acids. Trimming removed 8 bases at V and 7 bases at J, with 12 bases between. In DNA form, the CDR3 reads TGTGCCAGCGAGGGGACGGGAGAGCAGTACTTC. Translation gives CASEGTGEQYF.

The V call is TRBV19, the J call TRBJ2-1; no definite D call. With 3 bases removed from V and 2 bases from J, the gap between germline ends came to 5 bases. The CDR3 spans 13 residues. Per the germline V gene, CDR1 is LNHDA and CDR2 is SQIVND (reference sequence). CDR3 in amino acids: CASSIEAYNEQFF. The CDR3, as DNA: TGTGCCAGTAGTATCGAAGCCTACAATGAGCAGTTCTTC.

The chain combines TRBV2 with TRBJ2-5; 9 nucleotides align to TRBD1. Per the germline V gene, CDR1 is SNHLY and CDR2 is FYNNEI. The J segment lost 9 bases and the V segment lost 6 bases, leaving 17 bases of the junction unmatched. CDR3 length equals 16 residues. The DNA of the CDR3 is TGTGCCAGCAGAAAGGGACAGGGCGATGGCAATCAGCCCCAGTACTTC. Its protein product is CASRKGQGDGNQPQYF.

V is TRBV25-1 and J is TRBJ1-1; D is uncertain. Germline CDR1 MGHDK, CDR2 SYGVNS. Between the trimmed V and J ends, which lost 8 bases and 0 bases, there was a span of 7 bases. The CDR3 length is 12 residues. The DNA for the CDR3 is TGTGCCAGCTTAGCCATGAACACTGAAGCTTTCTTT. It is translated as CASLAMNTEAFF.

This clonotype occurred many times. CDR3 DNA: TGTGCCAGCAGCTTAGTGTTTGGGTTCTCGGAAGCTTTCTTT. This codes for CASSLVFGFSEAFF. The chain uses TRBV11-2 and TRBJ1-1; D remains ambiguous. Between the trimmed V and J ends, which lost 1 base and 8 bases, there was a span of 14 bases. The CDR3 contains 14 residues. Germline values: CDR1 SGHAT, CDR2 FQNNGV.

This rearrangement joins TRBV9 to TRBJ2-7; 13 positions match TRBD2. Germline CDR1 and CDR2: SGDLS and YYNGEE. This CDR3 contains 15 residues. After removal of 4 bases from V and 5 bases from J, the junction contained 6 bases not matched to a gene. The CDR3 protein is CASSIGLAGANEQYF. CDR3 sequence (DNA): TGTGCCAGCAGCATAGGACTAGCGGGAGCCAACGAGCAGTACTTC.

The table lists this clonotype with many counts. The rearrangement uses TRBV29-1 and TRBJ2-5; 13 bases fit TRBD2. The V gene end was trimmed by 6 bases and the J gene end by 5 bases; junction bases not matched to a gene: 9. The CDR3 runs to 15 residues. Germline V gene sequence: CDR1 SQVTM, CDR2 ANQGSEA. The DNA for the CDR3 is TGCAGCGTCTTAACTAGCGGGAGGGCCTGGGAGACCCAGTACTTC. This translates into CSVLTSGRAWETQYF.

Comment on this clonotype: The CDR3 end shows no conserved phenylalanine or tryptophan, and so a read error is likely. V and J are TRBV20-1 and TRBJ2-7, with D perhaps TRBD1 or TRBD2 (5 bases each). The germline CDR1 and CDR2 sequences are DFQATT and SNEGSKA (reference sequence). The CDR3 covers 13 residues. CDR3 protein: CSASGASSYGQYL. In DNA form, the CDR3 reads TGCAGTGCTAGCGGGGCGAGCTCCTACGGGCAGTACCTC.

In regard to this clonotype: A read error may account for a junction end that differs from germline. This chain joins TRBV7-3 and TRBJ1-1; tentative D call: TRBD1 (6 bases). This CDR3 region has 11 residues. From germline, CDR1 is SGHTA and CDR2 FQGTGA. CDR3 bases: TGTGCCAGCAACTTAGACAGGGAAGCTTTCTTT. Residues: CASNLDREAFF. The full variable domain, with the rest looked up from reference TRBV7-3 and TRBJ1-1, is GAGVSQTPSNKVTEKGKYVELRCDPISGHTALYWYRQSLGQGPEFLIYFQGTGAADDSGLPNDRFFAVRPEGSVSTLKIQRTERGDSAVYLCASNLDREAFFGQGTRLTVV.